What follows describes a single TCR beta chain. The CDR3 consists of 15 residues. V shed 6 bases and J shed 0 bases, with 15 bases lying between them. Germline CDR1 is MDHEN and CDR2 is SYDVKM. The sample belongs to a study of blood T cells in healthy people across ages. The authors ran a second PCR of roughly 6 to 12 cycles using a sample-barcoded 5' primer and a J-beta primer mix. TCRdb used MiXCR to reprocess the 5' RACE reads, holding one entry per CDR3 protein. The data show 600,000 to 900,000 distinct CDR3 sequences, roughly 24% seen once. The sample was also reused in another study, on T cells of mothers and their children. That source reports: Each child gave approximately 3 million TCR beta CDR3 reads (each mother, over 9.5 million). TCR recombination output is shaped by thymic selection similarly in related and unrelated pairs.

Material: blood. The sequence was obtained from a boy aged 5-17 years in good health. The chain couples TRBV28 to TRBJ2-7, with no clear D. CDR3 sequence: CASSLSGDSSYEQYF. The CDR3 region has the DNA TGTGCCAGCAGCCTCTCCGGAGACTCCTCCTACGAGCAGTACTTC.